This TCR beta chain was sequenced in a study of cytomegalovirus exposure and HLA in healthy donors. The V gene's germline CDR1 is LNHDA and CDR2 SQIVND (reference sequence). The V gene lost 5 bases and the J gene lost 7 bases, with 18 bases spanning the gap. There are 14 residues in the CDR3. PCR used 60 Vbeta primers and 13 Jbeta primers. Profiled with immunoSEQ multiplex PCR; TCRdb holds only in-frame clones, not every one. The sample comprises about 120,000 clones, 74% of which are singletons, and about 2% rests with the top ten. The sequence was obtained from a human donor in good health. This sequence joins TRBV19 and TRBJ2-7; D gene ambiguous. Sequencing was performed on PBMCs. As DNA, the CDR3 is TGTGCCAGTAGTGAGAGAGGTGTTCCTACAGAGCAGTACTTC. Its translation: CASSERGVPTEQYF.